This T cell receptor (beta chain) was documented in a study of blood T cell repertoires in COVID-19. This clone appeared many times. All enrollees were about 18 to 89 years old and from approximately 25 US areas. TCRdb's table, derived via immunoSEQ multiplex PCR, lists solely in-frame clones and lacks some. Of about 300,000 clones listed, approximately 81% were seen once; the top ten hold over 1.5%. This sequence was found in a woman younger than 45 who had been exposed to COVID-19. The sample was PBMCs or T cells enriched from blood (not recorded which).

The CDR3, as DNA: TGTGCCAGCACCCAAGGGGGGCAGACGCACTATGGCTACACCTTC. Protein sequence: CASTQGGQTHYGYTF. The chain couples TRBV7-9 to TRBJ1-2; D is possibly TRBD1 (6 bases). V lost 7 bases and J lost 3, with 18 bases in between. Germline lookup yields CDR1 SEHNR and CDR2 FQNEAQ (reference sequence). The CDR3 is made up of 15 amino acids. Combining the CDR3 with reference TRBV7-9 and TRBJ1-2 gives the whole variable domain DTGVSQNPRHKITKRGQNVTFRCDPISEHNRLYWYRQTLGQGPEFLTYFQNEAQLEKSRLLSDRFSAERPKGSFSTLEIQRTEQGDSAMYLCASTQGGQTHYGYTFGSGTRLTVV.